This is a list of T cell receptor beta chains from one sample in a study of radiotherapy plus CTLA-4 blockade in lung cancer. The data were produced by immunoSEQ multiplex PCR, yet TCRdb's version contains in-frame clones alone and is incomplete. The sample comprises 40,000 to 50,000 clones, roughly 70% of which are singletons, and 8.5% to 10% rests with the top ten. Sequencing used peripheral blood, obtained from a patient treated with radiotherapy plus ipilimumab. The receptors stem from a human donor with non-small cell lung cancer who had stable disease on radiotherapy plus ipilimumab. Each CDR3 is given with its conserved first and last residue. Fields, in order: clone size, V gene, J gene, CDR3 protein. The listing skips clone size in some rows; elsewhere it reads once, few, many or a size class.

NA	TRBV19	TRBJ2-3	CAVLAGTTDTQYF
once	TRBV19	TRBJ2-7	CASSPATVPGEQYF
NA	TRBV11-1	TRBJ2-5	CASSRSSGRLLKQYF
NA	TRBV5-6	TRBJ1-3	CASSLDRGRGNTIYF
few	TRBV19	TRBJ1-6	CASSLGQDYNSPLHF
few	TRBV19	TRBJ2-5	CASNHRVEETQYF
NA	TRBV11-2	TRBJ2-7	CASSLEGRGAYEQYF
NA	TRBV18	TRBJ2-3	CASSPRTVAGGSTDTQYF
NA	TRBV5-5	TRBJ1-2	CASSMEGGGAYGYTF
NA	TRBV7-2	TRBJ1-5	CASSLVVTGSYSNQPQHF
few	TRBV4-1	TRBJ1-2	CASSPSPTGITGGYTF
NA	TRBV18	TRBJ2-2	CASSAMGSNTGELFF
once	TRBV5-1	TRBJ1-2	CASSLDGEQGYTF
NA	TRBV7-6	TRBJ2-2	CASSSQGSPNGELFF
NA	TRBV7-8	TRBJ2-5	CASSLIGGQGAGETQYF
NA	TRBV11-2	TRBJ1-2	CASSLDRNYGYTF
NA	TRBV4-1	TRBJ1-1	CASSRAGLRNTEAFF
NA	TRBV5-1	TRBJ2-7	CASSLDAGGSYEQYF
NA	TRBV19	TRBJ2-5	CASSKSRTPGSETQYF
once	TRBV9	TRBJ1-4	CASSVGLGVATNEKLFF
NA	TRBV30	TRBJ2-1	CAWSLTSGEQFF
NA	TRBV18	TRBJ1-2	CASSPLGDRGHGYTF
few	TRBV9	TRBJ2-7	CASSPLEGNYEQYF
NA	TRBV19	TRBJ1-1	CASTLVGGTAEAFF
NA	TRBV7-9	TRBJ1-2	CASSLGGQNYGYTF
once	TRBV5-6	TRBJ2-1	CASTRSPHEQFF
medium-sized	TRBV4-2	TRBJ2-1	CASSRSGGGDNEQFF
NA	TRBV9	TRBJ1-1	CASSPYRGTEAFF
NA	TRBV5-6	TRBJ2-3	CASSHSGGAADTQYF
NA	TRBV30	TRBJ2-1	CAWAKTPSSYNEQFF
NA	TRBV28	TRBJ1-2	CASGTIQGMAGYTF